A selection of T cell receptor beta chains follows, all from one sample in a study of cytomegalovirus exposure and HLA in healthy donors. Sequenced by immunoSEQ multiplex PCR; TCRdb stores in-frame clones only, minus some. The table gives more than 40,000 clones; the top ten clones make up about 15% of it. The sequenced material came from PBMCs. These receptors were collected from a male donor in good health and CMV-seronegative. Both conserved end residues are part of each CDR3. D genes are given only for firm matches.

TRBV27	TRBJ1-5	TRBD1	TGTGCCAGCAGTTTTACAGGGGGCGCGGGTCAGCCCCAGCATTTT	CASSFTGGAGQPQHF
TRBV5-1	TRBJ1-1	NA	TGCGCCAGCAGCATGACAGGGAACACTGAAGCTTTCTTT	CASSMTGNTEAFF
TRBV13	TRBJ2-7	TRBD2	TGTGCCAGCAGCTCTGCGGGGGGGCCTCGGGAGCAGTACTTC	CASSSAGGPREQYF
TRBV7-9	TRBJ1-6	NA	TGTGCCAGCAGCGCCAGGACATCTAATAATTCACCCCTCCACTTT	CASSARTSNNSPLHF
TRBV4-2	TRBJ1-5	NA	TGTGCCAGCAGCCAAGAAGGACGGGGGAGCGGTCAGCCCCAGCATTTT	CASSQEGRGSGQPQHF
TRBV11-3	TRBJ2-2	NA	TGTGCCAGCAGCCCACTGAGGTACACCGGGGAGCTGTTTTTT	CASSPLRYTGELFF
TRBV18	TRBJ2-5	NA	TGTGCCAGCTCACGAGAAGAGGGTCCGGAGACCCAGTACTTC	CASSREEGPETQYF
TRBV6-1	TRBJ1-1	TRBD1	TGTGCCAGCCTGAACAGGGGGCTAGACACTGAAGCTTTCTTT	CASLNRGLDTEAFF
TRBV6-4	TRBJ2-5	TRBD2	TGTGCCAGCAGCCGACTAGCGGGGGCCGACCAAGAGACCCAGTACTTC	CASSRLAGADQETQYF
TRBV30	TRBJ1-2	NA	TGTGCCTGGAGTCTCGAGCAAATGAACTATGGCTACACCTTC	CAWSLEQMNYGYTF
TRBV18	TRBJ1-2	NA	TGTGCCAGCTCACCAACGAGACAGGTTGATGGCTACACCTTC	CASSPTRQVDGYTF
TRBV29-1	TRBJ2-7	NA	TGCAGCGTGCAACCTTATGACTCCGGGACGGGAGTCTACGAGCAGTACTTC	CSVQPYDSGTGVYEQYF
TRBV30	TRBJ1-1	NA	TGTGCCTGGAGTGTAGAAGGGGGCACTGAAGCTTTCTTT	CAWSVEGGTEAFF
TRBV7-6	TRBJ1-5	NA	TGTGCCAGCAGCCCAAATAGCAATCAGCCCCAGCATTTT	CASSPNSNQPQHF
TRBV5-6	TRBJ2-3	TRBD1	TGTGCCAGCAGCCAGGACAGGCGCACAGATACGCAGTATTTT	CASSQDRRTDTQYF
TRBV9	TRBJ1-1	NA	TGTGCCAGCAGCGGCTCGACTCTGAACACTGAAGCTTTCTTT	CASSGSTLNTEAFF
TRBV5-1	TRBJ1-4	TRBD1	TGCGCCAGCAGCTTGGGTCCGGGAACAGGGGGAGGAGAAAAACTGTTTTTT	CASSLGPGTGGGEKLFF
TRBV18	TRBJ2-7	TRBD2	TGTGCCAGCTCACCAAGGACTAGCGGGGGAACCTACGAGCAGTACTTC	CASSPRTSGGTYEQYF
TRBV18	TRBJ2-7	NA	TGTGCCAGCTCACCACGGGGCAGCTCCTACGAGCAGTACTTC	CASSPRGSSYEQYF
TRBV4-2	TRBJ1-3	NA	TGTGCCAGCAGCCAACCCCAGGGGTTCGAAGGAAACACCATATATTTT	CASSQPQGFEGNTIYF
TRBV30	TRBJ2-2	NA	TGTGCCTGGGGGACTGGGAACACCGGGGAGCTGTTTTTT	CAWGTGNTGELFF
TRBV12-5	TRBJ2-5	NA	TGTACTAGTCGGGAGGGGGCTGGGGAGACCCAGTACTTC	CTSREGAGETQYF
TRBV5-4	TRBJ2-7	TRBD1	TGTGCCAGCAGCCCCGGGACAGGGGGATACGAGCAGTACTTC	CASSPGTGGYEQYF